This TCR beta chain was recovered during a study of blood T cells in healthy people across ages (dated by TCRdb to between 2014 and 2017). A note on the overall study: In model experiments, template switching captured about one uniquely barcoded TCR beta cDNA molecule for every two T cells. Using deep sequencing normalized with unique cDNA molecular identifiers, the study measured how TCR beta repertoire diversity changes with age. Donors were grouped into four age groups: young (average 16 years), middle-aged (around 39), aged (around 60) and long-lived (around 80). To avoid experimental bias, donors of different ages were randomly spread across the sequencing lanes. For two donors (one aged 18 to 29 and one aged 80 or older), the study analyzed two additional independent replicas of 1 million unique cDNA reads from the same blood draw.

For this clonotype: No antigen is known for it. A much larger clone differs by one base, so this may be a read error.

The study at large found these results: As age increased, observed TCR beta diversity per million T cells dropped in a roughly linear way, and a significant reduction was already evident by age 40. Donor CMV infection status was unknown, potentially confounding age-related changes in expanded clonotypes. The long-lived group showed more naive CD4+ T cells, fewer expanded clones and increased TCR diversity than the aged group, suggesting age selection. Estimates of total diversity from one million sequenced T cells were regarded as lower bounds and underestimates. Observed TCR beta diversity correlated strongly with the percentage of naive T cells measured by flow cytometry. Conclusive comparison of naive and antigen-experienced compartments was prevented by the profiling of bulk unsorted PBMCs.

Library prep was done by 5' RACE. The instrument was an Illumina HiSeq 2500. The second PCR ran for about 6 to 12 cycles and used a J-beta primer mix along with a sample-barcoded 5' primer. Each TCR beta cDNA molecule received a unique molecular identifier from a template-switch 5' adaptor carrying 12 random nucleotides. Each sample yielded at least 2.5 million CDR3-containing paired-end reads. First-strand cDNA was synthesized from all RNA with the Mint cDNA synthesis kit, primed by a TRBC-specific oligonucleotide. After uracil-DNA glycosylase treatment, a first 18-cycle PCR used universal primers M1SS and BC2_uni_R on all cDNA. The authors' pipeline ran thus. Each sample was normalized by randomly selecting 1 million high-quality reads, each carrying a distinct molecular identifier. Instead of being binned into consensus sequences, reads with shared molecular identifiers were discarded. MiTCR, set to a Q25 quality threshold and the strictest error-elimination algorithm, was used for CDR3 identification, clonotype clustering and error correction. A nonparametric unseen species model with Euler transformation was used to estimate a lower bound on total TCR beta diversity. The public reads were reanalyzed by TCRdb: fastp trimming at Q25, MiXCR alignment, in-frame beta chains only. Each entry merges the rows of one CDR3 protein and shows their most common DNA and genes. TCRdb, not the authors, supplied the V and J calls. In this sample the table shows over 500,000 distinct CDR3 sequences, over 40% of which occur a single time. The ten biggest clones cover roughly 14% of the sample.

The approximately 39 donors, aged about 6 to 95 years, were systemically healthy Caucasian individuals from Russia. Ten milliliters of peripheral blood were drawn from each donor into EDTA-treated Vacutainer tubes. Ficoll-Paque density-gradient centrifugation was used to isolate PBMCs, with at least 6 million per sample. Trizol reagent was used to extract total RNA from the PBMCs, yielding at least 5.5 micrograms per sample. Naive CD45RAhigh/CD27high T cell percentages were measured by flow cytometry on a PBMC aliquot from every donor. The receptor's source is a woman older than 75 in good health. What was sequenced was blood.

The encoded CDR3 is CASRPRAASTDTQYF. DNA sequence: TGTGCCAGCAGACCCCGAGCGGCTAGCACAGATACGCAGTATTTT. The sequence joins TRBV27 to TRBJ2-3, with TRBD2 tentatively as D gene (5 bases match). V is cut by 6 bases and J by 0 bases, and the space between the germline ends is 13 bases. The CDR3 numbers 15 residues from cysteine through phenylalanine. The entry retains the CDR3 DNA only, 45 bases that are in frame from base 1. CDR1 and CDR2 were assigned from the germline V gene (reference sequence) as MNHEY and SMNVEV.